Shown below are 29 T cell receptor beta chains from a single sample sequenced in a study of T-cell reconstitution after alpha-beta-depleted transplantation in children. The TCRbeta library incorporated unique molecular identifiers. In TCRdb, the PCR reads were re-called with MiXCR into one record per CDR3 protein. The repertoire holds a few hundred thousand distinct CDR3 sequences, with around 16% as singletons. The sample here was PBMCs from the stem cell graft donor, taken from the stem cell graft. The receptors shown here come from a human donor who donated a stem cell graft to a child with acute lymphoblastic leukemia.

The chain has TRBV20-1 and TRBJ1-2; possible D gene TRBD1, 5 bases. The CDR3 sequence is 14 residues long. Trimming pared 5 bases from V and 4 bases from J, leaving 17 bases between. CDR1 is DFQATT and CDR2 is SNEGSKA in the germline V gene (reference sequence). The CDR3 loop is CSAQRDGRAYGYTF. The CDR3 DNA is TGCAGTGCTCAAAGGGACGGCCGCGCCTATGGCTACACCTTC.

The table lists this clonotype with a few counts. The genes are TRBV7-9 and TRBJ2-5; 12 nucleotides match TRBD2. With 2 bases clipped from V and 5 bases from J, the junction kept 6 bases outside the gene matches. The CDR3 totals 16 residues. In germline, CDR1 is SEHNR, CDR2 FQNEAQ (reference sequence). CDR3 sequence reads: CASSLTTSGSKETQYF. DNA of the CDR3: TGTGCCAGCAGCTTAACGACTAGCGGGAGTAAGGAGACCCAGTACTTC.

This clonotype came up many times. The V and J genes are TRBV20-1 and TRBJ2-2; possible D gene TRBD1, 6 bases. The CDR3 contains 16 residues. The germline V gene has CDR1 DFQATT and CDR2 SNEGSKA (reference sequence). Between the trimmed V and J ends, which lost 0 bases and 3 bases, there was a span of 14 bases. The CDR3 DNA reads TGCAGTGCTAGAGATGTACGGGCAGGGGACACCGGGGAGCTGTTTTTT. As protein: CSARDVRAGDTGELFF.

This clonotype was seen a few times. The V and J genes are TRBV25-1 and TRBJ2-5; D possibly corresponds to TRBD2 (6 bases). The CDR3 is 15 amino acids. V was clipped by 7 bases and J by 4 bases, with 19 bases between them. CDR1 MGHDK and CDR2 SYGVNS come from the germline V gene. CDR3 residues: CASIRTRAGRETQYF. DNA for the CDR3: TGTGCCAGCATTCGGACTCGGGCGGGGAGAGAGACCCAGTACTTC. Full variable domain (outside the CDR3, taken from reference TRBV25-1 and TRBJ2-5): EADIYQTPRYLVIGTGKKITLECSQTMGHDKMYWYQQDPGMELHLIHYSYGVNSTEKGDLSSESTVSRIRTEHFPLTLESARPSHTSQYLCASIRTRAGRETQYFGPGTRLLVL.

This clonotype was counted once. The chain carries TRBV27 and TRBJ1-1, with TRBD1 identical over 9 bases. The V gene end was trimmed by 3 bases and the J gene end by 2 bases; junction bases not matched to a gene: 7. CDR1 is MNHEY, CDR2 SMNVEV, per germline (reference sequence). The CDR3 extends over 16 amino acids. The CDR3 nucleotides read TGTGCCAGCAGTTTGACAGGGGGAGGGATCAACACTGAAGCTTTCTTT. Its translation: CASSLTGGGINTEAFF.

Only a few counts were recorded for this clonotype. V is TRBV5-1 and J is TRBJ2-3; D remains ambiguous. The CDR3 consists of 16 residues. V lost 0 bases and J lost 1, with 12 bases in between. Germline lookup yields CDR1 SGHRS and CDR2 YFSETQ. CDR3 bases: TGCGCCAGCAGCTTGGCCGGTGCTGCGGGCACAGATACGCAGTATTTT. Translation gives CASSLAGAAGTDTQYF.

This clonotype turned up a few times. The CDR3 DNA reads TGCGCCAGCAGCAGACTAACAGGCTCCTCTGGAAACACCATATATTTT. This sequence encodes CASSRLTGSSGNTIYF. This chain joins TRBV5-1 and TRBJ1-3; weak D call: TRBD1 (5 bases). This CDR3 spans 16 amino acids. V lost 4 bases and J 0 bases, leaving 14 bases between the germline ends. CDR1 SGHRS and CDR2 YFSETQ come from the germline V gene.

This sequence joins TRBV5-1 and TRBJ2-3; D is possibly TRBD1 or TRBD2 (5 bases each). Germline values: CDR1 SGHRS, CDR2 YFSETQ. The CDR3 has 14 amino acids. Trimming took off 4 bases at V and 2 bases at J, with 11 bases between the two ends. CDR3 DNA: TGCGCCAGCAGCACCGGGACCTCCACAGATACGCAGTATTTT. Protein: CASSTGTSTDTQYF. Based on the CDR3 plus reference TRBV5-1 and TRBJ2-3, the full variable domain is KAGVTQTPRYLIKTRGQQVTLSCSPISGHRSVSWYQQTPGQGLQFLFEYFSETQRNKGNFPGRFSGRQFSNSRSEMNVSTLELGDSALYLCASSTGTSTDTQYFGPGTRLTVL.

This clonotype has more than one count but fewer than ten. The chain employs TRBV7-2 and TRBJ2-2; no definite D call. This CDR3 spans 13 amino acids. The V gene's germline CDR1 is SGHTA and CDR2 FQGNSA. V lost 2 bases to trimming and J lost 8 bases, with 9 bases between them. CDR3 DNA sequence: TGTGCCAGCAGCTTATTATCGGCTGGGGAGCTGTTTTTT. It codes for CASSLLSAGELFF.

This chain links TRBV7-9 with TRBJ1-2; 10 bases are shared with TRBD1. CDR1 and CDR2 from the germline V gene are SEHNR and FQNEAQ (reference sequence). This CDR3 contains 14 residues. J gave up 3 bases and V 6 bases, and 4 bases lay outside the gene matches. CDR3 loop: CASRGTGEDYGYTF. CDR3 coding DNA: TGTGCCAGCAGAGGGACAGGGGAAGACTATGGCTACACCTTC.

This clonotype showed up many times. The chain employs TRBV7-2 and TRBJ2-1, with 11 bases matching TRBD2. This CDR3 has 15 residues. Trimming took 6 bases from V and 10 from J; bases not matched to a gene: 11. The germline V gene encodes CDR1 SGHTA and CDR2 FQGNSA. The CDR3 sequence is CASSTYLAGGHEQFF. The CDR3 coding sequence is TGTGCCAGCAGTACCTATCTAGCGGGAGGACACGAGCAGTTCTTC. Looking up the rest from reference TRBV7-2 and TRBJ2-1 gives the full variable domain: GAGVSQSPSNKVTEKGKDVELRCDPISGHTALYWYRQSLGQGLEFLIYFQGNSAPDKSGLPSDRFSAERTGGSVSTLTIQRTQQEDSAVYLCASSTYLAGGHEQFFGPGTRLTVL.

This clonotype appeared many times. The chain carries TRBV5-1 and TRBJ2-7, with 11 bases aligning to TRBD2. Germline loops: CDR1 SGHRS, CDR2 YFSETQ. J was trimmed by 5 bases and V by 0 bases; bases with no gene match: 4. There are 15 residues in the CDR3. The CDR3 DNA follows: TGCGCCAGCAGCTTGGCACTAGCGGGAGTCAACGAGCAGTACTTC. As protein: CASSLALAGVNEQYF. Variable domain in full (rest from reference TRBV5-1 and TRBJ2-7): KAGVTQTPRYLIKTRGQQVTLSCSPISGHRSVSWYQQTPGQGLQFLFEYFSETQRNKGNFPGRFSGRQFSNSRSEMNVSTLELGDSALYLCASSLALAGVNEQYFGPGTRLTVT.

This clonotype was observed a few times. CDR3 coding DNA: TGCGCCAGCAGGACTCGGGGCGGGAGTAGCTACGAGCAGTACTTC. Translating gives CASRTRGGSSYEQYF. V usage is TRBV5-1 and J usage is TRBJ2-7, with 7 positions matching TRBD2. Germline CDR1 and CDR2: SGHRS and YFSETQ. V lost 5 bases, J lost 3 bases, and 11 bases stayed unmatched. The CDR3 is 15 residues long.

This clonotype was counted between two and nine times. The J gene is TRBJ1-2, the V gene TRBV7-9; D remains ambiguous. V lost 5 bases and J 4 bases, leaving 8 bases between the germline ends. CDR3 length: 12 residues. Per the germline V gene, CDR1 is SEHNR and CDR2 is FQNEAQ (reference sequence). The DNA for the CDR3 is TGTGCCAGCAGCGGCGATACCTATGGCTACACCTTC. It encodes CASSGDTYGYTF.

This rearrangement joins TRBV20-1 to TRBJ1-1, with D perhaps matching TRBD1 (6 bases). The germline CDR1 and CDR2 sequences are DFQATT and SNEGSKA (reference sequence). The ends were cut back, 5 bases at V and 7 bases at J, with 11 bases in the middle. The CDR3 spans 11 residues. CDR3 nucleotides: TGCAGTGCTCCTCGAGGGGGTGAAGCTTTCTTT. Translating gives CSAPRGGEAFF.

This chain uses TRBV5-1 with TRBJ2-3; D gene uncertain. Germline loops: CDR1 SGHRS, CDR2 YFSETQ. Trimming took 4 bases from V and 1 from J, leaving 10 bases between them. This CDR3 has 14 residues. This CDR3 is CASSPARGTDTQYF. The DNA for the CDR3 is TGCGCCAGCAGCCCTGCAAGGGGCACAGATACGCAGTATTTT.

V usage is TRBV25-1 and J usage is TRBJ2-6, with D possibly being TRBD1 (7 bases). Per germline, CDR1 MGHDK and CDR2 SYGVNS. The ends were cut back, 1 base at V and 0 bases at J, with 16 bases in the middle. The CDR3 extends over 19 amino acids. The CDR3 is CASSEWGQGGLSGANVLTF. The CDR3 DNA reads as TGTGCCAGCAGTGAATGGGGGCAGGGGGGCCTCTCTGGGGCCAACGTCCTGACTTTC.

This sequence joins TRBV5-1 and TRBJ2-7; D could derive from TRBD1 or TRBD2 (6 bases each). The CDR3 spans 15 residues. Germline V lookup: CDR1 SGHRS, CDR2 YFSETQ. V was shortened by 2 bases and J by 6 bases, with 18 bases between the two germline ends. CDR3 in DNA: TGCGCCAGCAGCTTTGATATGGGGGGCGCCTCCGAGCAGTACTTC. Its protein product is CASSFDMGGASEQYF.

The V gene is TRBV5-1, the J gene TRBJ2-2; D gene uncertain. CDR1 and CDR2 (germline): SGHRS, YFSETQ. With 0 bases removed from V and 2 bases from J, the gap between germline ends came to 8 bases. The CDR3 has 15 amino acids. The CDR3 nucleotides are TGCGCCAGCAGCTTGGAGGCTTCTAACACCGGGGAGCTGTTTTTT. This codes for CASSLEASNTGELFF.

V usage is TRBV7-2 and J usage is TRBJ1-2, with D possibly being TRBD1 (6 bases). The germline V gene has CDR1 SGHTA and CDR2 FQGNSA. V was clipped by 5 bases and J by 4 bases, with 14 bases between them. This CDR3 is built from 14 residues. The CDR3 region is CASSPPSTGYGYTF. CDR3 bases: TGTGCCAGCAGCCCCCCATCGACAGGCTATGGCTACACCTTC.

This chain joins TRBV7-9 and TRBJ2-7, with a tentative D call TRBD2 (6 bases). The CDR3 loop spans 13 amino acids. CDR1 is SEHNR and CDR2 is FQNEAQ in the germline V gene (reference sequence). The ends were cut back, 8 bases at V and 6 bases at J, with 17 bases in the middle. The DNA for the CDR3 is TGTGCCAGCCTGTGGGGGGAGGTCGGCGAGCAGTACTTC. It is translated as CASLWGEVGEQYF.

The chain couples TRBV20-1 to TRBJ2-7; tentatively, D is TRBD2 (5 bases). CDR3 size: 12 residues. The V end was cut by 6 bases, the J end by 6 bases, with 15 bases between. The germline CDR1 and CDR2 sequences are DFQATT and SNEGSKA (reference sequence). The CDR3 DNA reads as TGCAGTGCCAGACCGGGGAGTGTCGAGCAGTACTTC. The encoded protein is CSARPGSVEQYF.

Notes on this clonotype: A much larger clone lies a single base off, so this may be a read error. This chain links TRBV6-4 with TRBJ2-2, with D unclear. CDR3 length: 11 residues. The germline gives CDR1 MRHNA, CDR2 SNTAGT. Trimming removed 8 bases from V and 8 bases from J, with 9 bases in between. The CDR3 is CASVITGELFF. The CDR3 bases are TGTGCCAGCGTCATAACGGGGGAGCTGTTTTTT.

The table lists this clonotype with a few counts. The chain combines TRBV20-1 with TRBJ1-5, with 9 bases that match TRBD1. Germline values: CDR1 DFQATT, CDR2 SNEGSKA (reference sequence). This CDR3 has 15 amino acids. V lost 5 bases, J lost 0 bases, and 5 bases stayed unmatched. The CDR3 reads CSASDRGYSNQPQHF. DNA of the CDR3: TGCAGTGCTTCGGACAGGGGATATAGCAATCAGCCCCAGCATTTT.

The genes are TRBV20-1 and TRBJ2-7, with a tentative D call TRBD2 (6 bases). V shed 5 bases and J shed 3 bases, with 17 bases lying between them. CDR3 length: 14 amino acids. The germline CDR1 and CDR2 sequences are DFQATT and SNEGSKA (reference sequence). DNA for the CDR3: TGCAGTGCTGAAAAGGGGCGGGGAGGCTACGAGCAGTACTTC. Translation gives CSAEKGRGGYEQYF.

This clonotype was seen a handful of times. The chain combines TRBV4-1 with TRBJ2-7; weak D call: TRBD1 (6 bases). CDR1 MGHRA and CDR2 YSYEKL come from the germline V gene. The CDR3 length is 14 residues. The V end lost 7 bases, the J end lost 0 bases, and 13 bases lay between the germline ends. The CDR3: CASTPRDNSYEQYF. The CDR3 DNA follows: TGCGCCAGCACCCCTCGGGACAACTCCTACGAGCAGTACTTC.

This clonotype turned up a few times. The V call is TRBV5-5, the J call TRBJ2-7, with 8 bases matching TRBD1. The ends lost 3 bases at V and 4 bases at J; junction bases unmatched: 6. The CDR3 extends over 14 amino acids. Germline V CDR1 and CDR2: SGHKS, YYEKEE (reference sequence). This CDR3 reads CASSSPGGRYEQYF. CDR3 coding DNA: TGTGCCAGCAGCTCCCCAGGGGGCAGATACGAGCAGTACTTC.

A few counts support this clonotype. The CDR3 DNA reads as TGCGCCAGCAGCTCCCACACCTATGAAGGGATGAACACTGAAGCTTTCTTT. This gives the protein CASSSHTYEGMNTEAFF. This sequence joins TRBV5-1 and TRBJ1-1; no clear D. V was trimmed by 3 bases and J by 0 bases, leaving 18 bases between them. This CDR3 is built from 17 residues. Germline CDR1 SGHRS, CDR2 YFSETQ.

Only a few counts were recorded for this clonotype. The V and J genes are TRBV20-1 and TRBJ1-1, with no clear D. This CDR3 has 13 amino acids. V was cut by 5 bases and J by 4 bases, with 14 bases left in between. CDR1 is DFQATT and CDR2 is SNEGSKA in the germline V gene (reference sequence). The CDR3 loop reads CSARRFLGTEAFF. CDR3 bases: TGCAGTGCTCGCCGATTCTTGGGCACTGAAGCTTTCTTT.